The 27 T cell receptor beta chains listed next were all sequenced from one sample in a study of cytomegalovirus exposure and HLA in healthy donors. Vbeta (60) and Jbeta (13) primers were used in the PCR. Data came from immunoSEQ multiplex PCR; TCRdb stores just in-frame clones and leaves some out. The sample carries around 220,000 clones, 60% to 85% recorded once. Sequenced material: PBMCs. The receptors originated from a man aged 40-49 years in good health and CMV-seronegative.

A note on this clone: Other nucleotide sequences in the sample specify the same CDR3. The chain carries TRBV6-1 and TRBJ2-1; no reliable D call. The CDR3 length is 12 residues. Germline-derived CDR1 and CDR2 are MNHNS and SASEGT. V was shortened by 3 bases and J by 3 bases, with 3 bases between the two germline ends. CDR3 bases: TGTGCCAGCAGTGACAGCTACAATGAGCAGTTCTTC. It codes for CASSDSYNEQFF.

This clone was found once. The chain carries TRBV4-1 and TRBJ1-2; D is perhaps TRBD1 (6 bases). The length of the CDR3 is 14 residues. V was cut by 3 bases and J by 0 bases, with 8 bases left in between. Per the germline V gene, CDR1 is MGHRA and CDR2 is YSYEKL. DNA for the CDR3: TGCGCCAGCAGCCAGGACAGCTCTAACTATGGCTACACCTTC. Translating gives CASSQDSSNYGYTF.

The CDR3 DNA follows: TGTGCCAGCAGCTTTCTTGGTAGCGGATACGAGCAGTACTTC. Its protein product is CASSFLGSGYEQYF. V usage is TRBV7-9 and J usage is TRBJ2-7; tentative D call: TRBD2 (6 bases). Deletions cut 3 bases from V and 4 bases from J, with 13 bases between. Germline CDR1 and CDR2: SEHNR and FQNEAQ (reference sequence). The CDR3 is 14 residues long.

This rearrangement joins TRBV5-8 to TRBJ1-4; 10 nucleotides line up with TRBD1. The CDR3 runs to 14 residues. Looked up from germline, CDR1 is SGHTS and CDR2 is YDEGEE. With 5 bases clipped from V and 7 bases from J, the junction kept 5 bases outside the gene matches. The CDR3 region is CASRGQGGSEKLFF. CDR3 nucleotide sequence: TGTGCCAGCAGAGGACAGGGGGGTAGTGAAAAACTGTTTTTT.

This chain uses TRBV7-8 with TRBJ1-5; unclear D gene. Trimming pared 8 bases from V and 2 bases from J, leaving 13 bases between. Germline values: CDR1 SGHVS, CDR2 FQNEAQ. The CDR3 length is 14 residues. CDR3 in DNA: TGTGCCAGCCGCGCGGGTACGGGCAATCAGCCCCAGCATTTT. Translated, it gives CASRAGTGNQPQHF.

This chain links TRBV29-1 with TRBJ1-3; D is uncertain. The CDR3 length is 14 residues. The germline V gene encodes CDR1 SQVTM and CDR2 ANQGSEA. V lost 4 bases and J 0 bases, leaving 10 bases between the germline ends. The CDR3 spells CSVADTYSGNTIYF. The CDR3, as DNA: TGCAGCGTTGCTGACACGTACTCTGGAAACACCATATATTTT. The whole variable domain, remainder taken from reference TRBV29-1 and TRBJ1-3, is SAVISQKPSRDICQRGTSLTIQCQVDSQVTMMFWYRQQPGQSLTLIATANQGSEATYESGFVIDKFPISRPNLTFSTLTVSNMSPEDSSIYLCSVADTYSGNTIYFGEGSWLTVV.

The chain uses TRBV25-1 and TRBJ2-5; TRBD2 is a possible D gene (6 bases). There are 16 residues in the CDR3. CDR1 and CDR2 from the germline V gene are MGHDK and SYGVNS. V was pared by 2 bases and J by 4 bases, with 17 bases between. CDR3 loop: CASSEPWRGALETQYF. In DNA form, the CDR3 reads TGTGCCAGCAGTGAACCTTGGAGGGGAGCCCTAGAGACCCAGTACTTC.

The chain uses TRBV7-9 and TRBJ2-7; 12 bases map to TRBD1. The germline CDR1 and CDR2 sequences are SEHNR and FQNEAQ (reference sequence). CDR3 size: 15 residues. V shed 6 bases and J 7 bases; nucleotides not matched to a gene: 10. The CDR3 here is CASRETGQGAGEQYF. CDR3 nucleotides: TGTGCCAGCAGAGAAACGGGACAGGGGGCAGGGGAGCAGTACTTC.

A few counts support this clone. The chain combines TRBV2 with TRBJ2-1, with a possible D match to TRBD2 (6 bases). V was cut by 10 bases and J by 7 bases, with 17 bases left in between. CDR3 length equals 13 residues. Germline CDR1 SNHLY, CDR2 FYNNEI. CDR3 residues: CATQWAGNNEQFF. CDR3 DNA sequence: TGTGCCACCCAATGGGCGGGAAATAATGAGCAGTTCTTC.

The chain's CDR3 is CASSLAPTKDTGELFF. CDR3 in DNA: TGTGCCAGCAGCTTAGCTCCGACTAAGGACACCGGGGAGCTGTTTTTT. The chain links TRBV7-8 to TRBJ2-2; tentatively, D is TRBD2 (5 bases). Per germline, CDR1 SGHVS and CDR2 FQNEAQ. The CDR3 consists of 16 residues. V was pared by 0 bases and J by 3 bases, with 11 bases between.

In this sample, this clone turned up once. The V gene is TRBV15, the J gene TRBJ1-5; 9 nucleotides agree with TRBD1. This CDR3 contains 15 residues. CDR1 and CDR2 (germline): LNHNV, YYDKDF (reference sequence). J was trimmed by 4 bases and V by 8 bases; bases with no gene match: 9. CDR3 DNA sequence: TGTGCCACCGAGTCCGGGACAGGGTATAATCAGCCCCAGCATTTT. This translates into CATESGTGYNQPQHF.

The chain's CDR3 is CATRHQANTEAFF. The CDR3 DNA reads as TGTGCCACCCGACATCAGGCGAACACTGAAGCTTTCTTT. V is TRBV6-1 and J is TRBJ1-1; D unresolved. Trimming removed 10 bases at V and 1 base at J, with 13 bases between. CDR1 is MNHNS, CDR2 SASEGT, per germline. This CDR3 is 13 amino acids long.

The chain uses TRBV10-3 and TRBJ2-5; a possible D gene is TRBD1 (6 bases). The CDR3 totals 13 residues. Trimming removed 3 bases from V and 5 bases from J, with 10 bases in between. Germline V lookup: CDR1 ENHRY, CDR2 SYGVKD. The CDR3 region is CAISDRGGETQYF. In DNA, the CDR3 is TGTGCCATCAGTGACAGGGGCGGGGAGACCCAGTACTTC.

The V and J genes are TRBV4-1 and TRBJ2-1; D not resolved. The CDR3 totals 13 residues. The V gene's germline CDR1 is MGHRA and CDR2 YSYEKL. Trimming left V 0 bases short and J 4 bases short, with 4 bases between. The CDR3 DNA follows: TGCGCCAGCAGCCAAGATTTATACAATGAGCAGTTCTTC. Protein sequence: CASSQDLYNEQFF.

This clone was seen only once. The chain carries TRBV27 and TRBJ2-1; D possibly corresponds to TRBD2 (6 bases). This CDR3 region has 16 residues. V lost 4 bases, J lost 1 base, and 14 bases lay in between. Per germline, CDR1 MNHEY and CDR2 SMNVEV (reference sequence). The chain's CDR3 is CASSSRGGDSYNEQFF. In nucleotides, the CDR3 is TGTGCCAGCAGTTCCCGAGGCGGGGATTCCTACAATGAGCAGTTCTTC.

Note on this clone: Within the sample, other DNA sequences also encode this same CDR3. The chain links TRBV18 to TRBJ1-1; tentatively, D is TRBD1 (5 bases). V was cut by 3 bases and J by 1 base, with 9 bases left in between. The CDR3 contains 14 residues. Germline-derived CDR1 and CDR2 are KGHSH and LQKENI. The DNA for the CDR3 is TGTGCCAGCTCACCTGGGGCAGCGAACACTGAAGCTTTCTTT. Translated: CASSPGAANTEAFF.

CDR3 loop: CASSGTSWETQYF. CDR3 DNA: TGTGCCAGCTCAGGGACTAGCTGGGAGACCCAGTACTTC. V usage is TRBV18 and J usage is TRBJ2-5; 9 positions agree with TRBD2. After removal of 5 bases from V and 5 bases from J, the junction contained 3 bases not matched to a gene. Germline V lookup: CDR1 KGHSH, CDR2 LQKENI. The CDR3 runs 13 residues.

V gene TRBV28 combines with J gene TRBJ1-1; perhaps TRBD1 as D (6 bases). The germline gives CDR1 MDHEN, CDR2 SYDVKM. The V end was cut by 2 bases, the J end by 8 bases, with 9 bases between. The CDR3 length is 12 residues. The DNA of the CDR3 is TGTGCCAGCAGTTTAGAGGGGGAAGAAGCTTTCTTT. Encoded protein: CASSLEGEEAFF.

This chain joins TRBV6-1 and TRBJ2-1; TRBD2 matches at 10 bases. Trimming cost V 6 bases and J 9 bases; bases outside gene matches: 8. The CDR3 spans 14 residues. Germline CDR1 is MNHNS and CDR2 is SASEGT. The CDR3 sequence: CASRNLAGEGEQFF. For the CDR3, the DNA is TGTGCCAGCAGGAACCTAGCGGGAGAGGGTGAGCAGTTCTTC.

CDR3 sequence (DNA): TGTGCCAGCAGCCGCGATTTAAACTCACCCCTCCACTTT. Protein product: CASSRDLNSPLHF. This rearrangement joins TRBV7-9 to TRBJ1-6; D remains ambiguous. Deletions cut 5 bases from V and 10 bases from J, with 12 bases between. This CDR3 has 13 residues. Germline-derived CDR1 and CDR2 are SEHNR and FQNEAQ (reference sequence).

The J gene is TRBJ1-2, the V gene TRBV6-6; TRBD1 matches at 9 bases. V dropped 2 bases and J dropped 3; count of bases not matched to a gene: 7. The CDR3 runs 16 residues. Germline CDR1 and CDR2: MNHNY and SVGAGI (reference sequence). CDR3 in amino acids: CASSYPGQGGDYGYTF. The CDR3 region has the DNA TGTGCCAGCAGTTACCCGGGACAGGGTGGTGACTATGGCTACACCTTC.

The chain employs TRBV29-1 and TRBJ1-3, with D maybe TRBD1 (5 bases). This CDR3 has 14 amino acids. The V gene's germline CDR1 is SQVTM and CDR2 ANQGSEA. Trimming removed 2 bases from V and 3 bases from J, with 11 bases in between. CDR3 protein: CSVETGELGNTIYF. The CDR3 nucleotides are TGCAGCGTTGAAACAGGCGAGCTTGGAAACACCATATATTTT. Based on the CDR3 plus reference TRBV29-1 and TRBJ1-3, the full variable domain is SAVISQKPSRDICQRGTSLTIQCQVDSQVTMMFWYRQQPGQSLTLIATANQGSEATYESGFVIDKFPISRPNLTFSTLTVSNMSPEDSSIYLCSVETGELGNTIYFGEGSWLTVV.

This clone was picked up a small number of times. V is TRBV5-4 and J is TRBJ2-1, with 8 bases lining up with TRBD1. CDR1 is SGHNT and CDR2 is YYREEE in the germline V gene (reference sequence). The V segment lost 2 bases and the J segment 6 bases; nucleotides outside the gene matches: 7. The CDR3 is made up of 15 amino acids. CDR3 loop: CASSLQGGLFNEQFF. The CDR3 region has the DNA TGTGCCAGCAGCTTACAGGGGGGTTTATTCAATGAGCAGTTCTTC.

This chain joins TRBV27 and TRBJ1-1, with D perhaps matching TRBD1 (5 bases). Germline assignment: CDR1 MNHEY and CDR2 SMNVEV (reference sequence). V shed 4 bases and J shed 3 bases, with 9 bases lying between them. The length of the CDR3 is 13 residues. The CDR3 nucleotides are TGTGCCAGCAGTTGGGGGAGGGACACTGAAGCTTTCTTT. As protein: CASSWGRDTEAFF.

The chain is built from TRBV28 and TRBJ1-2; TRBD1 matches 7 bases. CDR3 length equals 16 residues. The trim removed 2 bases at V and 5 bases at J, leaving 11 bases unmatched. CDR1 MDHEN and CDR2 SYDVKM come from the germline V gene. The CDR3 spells CASSLPRQGLLYGYTF. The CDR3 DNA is TGTGCCAGCAGTTTACCGAGACAGGGACTTTTGTATGGCTACACCTTC.

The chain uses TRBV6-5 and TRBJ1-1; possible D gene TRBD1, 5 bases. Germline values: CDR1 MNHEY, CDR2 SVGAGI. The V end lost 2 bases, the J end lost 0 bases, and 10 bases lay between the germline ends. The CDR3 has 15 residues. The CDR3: CASSYVTALNTEAFF. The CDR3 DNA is TGTGCCAGCAGTTACGTGACAGCCTTGAACACTGAAGCTTTCTTT.

The CDR3 is CASSQGRDRVFQHTQYF. The CDR3 DNA is TGCGCCAGCAGCCAAGGCCGGGACAGGGTGTTCCAACATACGCAGTATTTT. This sequence joins TRBV4-1 and TRBJ2-3; 9 bases align to TRBD1. V shed 1 base, J shed 7 bases, and the junction held 12 bases outside the gene matches. Germline CDR1 is MGHRA and CDR2 is YSYEKL. The CDR3 length is 17 residues.